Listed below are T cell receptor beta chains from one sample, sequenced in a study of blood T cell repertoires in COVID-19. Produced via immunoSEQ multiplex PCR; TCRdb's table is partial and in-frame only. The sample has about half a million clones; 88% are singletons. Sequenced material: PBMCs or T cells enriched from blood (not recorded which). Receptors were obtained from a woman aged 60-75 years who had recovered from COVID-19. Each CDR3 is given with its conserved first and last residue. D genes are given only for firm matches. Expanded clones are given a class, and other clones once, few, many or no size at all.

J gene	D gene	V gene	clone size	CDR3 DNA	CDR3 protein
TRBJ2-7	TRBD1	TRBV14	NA	TGTGCCAGCAGCCGTGGATTCGGACAGGCCTACGAGCAGTACTTC	CASSRGFGQAYEQYF
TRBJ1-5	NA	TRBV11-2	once	TGTGCCAGCAGCTTCTACCAGGACCGGGAGAGCAATCAGCCCCAGCATTTT	CASSFYQDRESNQPQHF
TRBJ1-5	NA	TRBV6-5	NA	TGTGCCAGCAGGCCCGACAGGTACTTCAATCAGCCCCAGCATTTT	CASRPDRYFNQPQHF
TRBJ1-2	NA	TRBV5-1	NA	TGCGCCAGCAGCTTGGACAGTGTCTATGGCTACACCTTC	CASSLDSVYGYTF
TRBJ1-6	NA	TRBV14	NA	TGTGCCAGCAGCACAGGCTATTCACCCCTCCACTTT	CASSTGYSPLHF
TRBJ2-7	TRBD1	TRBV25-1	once	TGTGCCAGCAGGGGACAGGGGGGCTCCTACGAGCAGTACTTC	CASRGQGGSYEQYF
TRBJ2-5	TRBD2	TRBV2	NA	TGTGCCAGCAGCAGACTAGCGGGGAACCAAGAGACCCAGTACTTC	CASSRLAGNQETQYF
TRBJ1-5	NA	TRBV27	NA	TGTGCCAGCAGTTTAAGGGGTAATCAGCCCCAGCATTTT	CASSLRGNQPQHF
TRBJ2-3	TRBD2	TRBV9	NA	TGTGCCAGCAGCGTAAGCGGGGGAGATAGCACAGATACGCAGTATTTT	CASSVSGGDSTDTQYF
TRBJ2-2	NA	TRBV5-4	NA	TGTGCCAGCAGCACTCAGGGGTGGCGAGACACCGGGGAGCTGTTTTTT	CASSTQGWRDTGELFF
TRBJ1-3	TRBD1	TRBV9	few	TGTGCCAGCAGCTTGGGGACAGGGCGAGATGGAAACACCATATATTTT	CASSLGTGRDGNTIYF